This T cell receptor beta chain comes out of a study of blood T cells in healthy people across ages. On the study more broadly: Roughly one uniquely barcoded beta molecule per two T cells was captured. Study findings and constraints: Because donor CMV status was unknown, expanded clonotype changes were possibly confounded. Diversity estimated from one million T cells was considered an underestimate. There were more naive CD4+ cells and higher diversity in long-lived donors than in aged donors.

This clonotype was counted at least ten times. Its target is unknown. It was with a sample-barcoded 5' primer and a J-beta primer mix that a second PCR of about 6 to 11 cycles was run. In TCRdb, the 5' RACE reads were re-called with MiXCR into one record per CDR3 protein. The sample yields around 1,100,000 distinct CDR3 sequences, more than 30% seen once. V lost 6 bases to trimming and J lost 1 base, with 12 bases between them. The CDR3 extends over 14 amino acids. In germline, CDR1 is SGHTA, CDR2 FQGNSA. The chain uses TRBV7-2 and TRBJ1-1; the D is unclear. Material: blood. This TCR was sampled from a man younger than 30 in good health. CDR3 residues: CASSTTDGNTEAFF. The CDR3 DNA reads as TGTGCCAGCAGTACAACCGACGGGAACACTGAAGCTTTCTTT.